Shown below are 4 T cell receptor beta chains from a single sample sequenced in a study of blood T cell repertoires in COVID-19. TCRdb's table, derived via immunoSEQ multiplex PCR, lists solely in-frame clones and lacks some. This table has tens of thousands of clones, about four fifths appearing once. Sequenced input: peripheral blood. The receptors were gathered from an elderly man with acute or convalescent COVID-19.

V is TRBV6-1 and J is TRBJ1-6; 8 positions agree with TRBD1. Per the germline V gene, CDR1 is MNHNS and CDR2 is SASEGT. The J segment lost 8 bases and the V segment lost 4 bases, leaving 10 bases of the junction unmatched. The CDR3 spans 16 residues. CDR3 sequence reads: CASSGTGKVGDSPLHF. The CDR3 DNA is TGTGCCAGCAGTGGGACAGGGAAAGTAGGGGATTCACCCCTCCACTTT.

This clone was counted a few times. The rearrangement joins TRBV10-3 to TRBJ1-2; maybe TRBD1 (5 bases). CDR3 length: 13 amino acids. The V and J ends lost 4 bases and 3 bases respectively, with 9 bases between them. Germline CDR1 reads ENHRY; CDR2 reads SYGVKD. The DNA for the CDR3 is TGTGCCATCAGTGCCATCAGGGACTATGGCTACACCTTC. Translated, it gives CAISAIRDYGYTF.

This chain joins TRBV10-3 and TRBJ2-3; D may be TRBD2 (5 bases). There are 16 residues in the CDR3. The V end lost 8 bases, the J end lost 7 bases, and 25 bases lay between the germline ends. Germline V gene lookup returns CDR1 ENHRY and CDR2 SYGVKD. The CDR3 DNA reads as TGTGCCATCGGGCAAGCTAGCACCTCCTGGGAAAATACGCAGTATTTT. The encoded protein is CAIGQASTSWENTQYF.

The rearrangement links TRBV5-1 to TRBJ2-1; 10 nucleotides agree with TRBD1. The V gene's germline CDR1 is SGHRS and CDR2 YFSETQ. CDR3 length equals 14 residues. V shed 4 bases, J shed 8 bases, and the junction held 6 bases outside the gene matches. CDR3 in amino acids: CASSHRQGAYEQFF. The CDR3 DNA reads TGCGCCAGCAGCCATCGACAGGGGGCATATGAGCAGTTCTTC.